Below, 8 T cell receptor beta chains from the same sample are listed, as sequenced in a study of shared clonotypes between healthy human individuals. The method was immunoSEQ multiplex PCR; TCRdb's version includes in-frame clones alone and lacks a portion of them. The sample has hundreds of thousands of clones, 73% seen once. The sequencing input was memory CD4+ T cells sorted from blood. The subset denotes: CD45RA-negative fraction. These receptors all stem from a woman aged 25 to 39 in good health.

The rearrangement joins TRBV11-2 to TRBJ2-7; D possibly corresponds to TRBD1 (6 bases). V was shortened by 5 bases and J by 1 base, with 15 bases between the two germline ends. Germline CDR1 is SGHAT and CDR2 is FQNNGV. CDR3 length: 15 residues. As DNA, the CDR3 is TGTGCCAGCAGCGGCGGCGGTACAGGGTCCTACGAGCAGTACTTC. Protein product: CASSGGGTGSYEQYF.

The chain carries TRBV6-6 and TRBJ2-7; TRBD1 aligns across 7 bases. The CDR3 sequence is 15 residues long. Germline lookup yields CDR1 MNHNY and CDR2 SVGAGI (reference sequence). The junction had 13 bases not matched to a gene; V was cut back by 7 bases and J by 4 bases. The CDR3 here is CASTPGQVGEYEQYF. CDR3 nucleotide sequence: TGTGCCAGCACCCCCGGACAGGTTGGAGAATACGAGCAGTACTTC.

In its sample, this clone was seen a few times. The genes are TRBV2 and TRBJ1-5; no definite D call. The V end was cut by 6 bases, the J end by 0 bases, with 6 bases between. The germline V gene has CDR1 SNHLY and CDR2 FYNNEI. The CDR3 extends over 13 amino acids. CDR3 DNA: TGTGCCAGCAGAGGACTTAGCAATCAGCCCCAGCATTTT. It encodes CASRGLSNQPQHF.

This clone was seen just once. This may arise from a read error, as a much more abundant clone is one base away. J is TRBJ1-2 and V is TRBV29-1, with TRBD1 matching 7 bases. The CDR3 consists of 14 residues. Per germline, CDR1 SQVTM and CDR2 ANQGSEA. This CDR3 is CSVDGLGGVYGHTF. CDR3 sequence (DNA): TGCAGCGTTGATGGGTTAGGGGGCGTCTATGGCCACACCTTC. Combining the CDR3 with reference TRBV29-1 and TRBJ1-2 gives the whole variable domain SAVISQKPSRDICQRGTSLTIQCQVDSQVTMMFWYRQQPGQSLTLIATANQGSEATYESGFVIDKFPISRPNLTFSTLTVSNMSPEDSSIYLCSVDGLGGVYGHTFGSGTRLTVV.

Points on this clone: The same CDR3 arises from other DNA sequences in this sample as well. The rearrangement links TRBV19 to TRBJ2-6; D not certain. The CDR3 contains 15 residues. CDR1 is LNHDA, CDR2 SQIVND, per germline (reference sequence). V lost 2 bases, J lost 0 bases, and 5 bases lay in between. The CDR3 loop is CASSIISSGANVLTF. CDR3 bases: TGTGCCAGTAGTATAATTAGCTCTGGGGCCAACGTCCTGACTTTC.

In its sample, this clone was seen a few times. CDR3 in DNA: TGTGCGGGACAGGACTACGAGCAGTACTTC. Amino acid sequence: CAGQDYEQYF. The V gene is TRBV19, the J gene TRBJ2-7; 8 bases fit TRBD1. The CDR3 loop spans 10 amino acids. Germline loops: CDR1 LNHDA, CDR2 SQIVND (reference sequence).

This chain uses TRBV5-5 with TRBJ2-7; tentative D call: TRBD1 (6 bases). This CDR3 has 15 residues. Germline V CDR1 and CDR2: SGHKS, YYEKEE (reference sequence). Trimming shortened V by 1 base and J by 0 bases, and 11 bases separated the two germline ends. Written as DNA, the CDR3 is TGTGCCAGCAGCTTGTTGCCAGGGGACTCCTACGAGCAGTACTTC. This codes for CASSLLPGDSYEQYF.

This clone was seen a handful of times. The gene calls are TRBV10-3 and TRBJ2-5, with 7 nucleotides matching TRBD2. Germline loops: CDR1 ENHRY, CDR2 SYGVKD. V dropped 3 bases and J dropped 2; count of bases not matched to a gene: 6. This CDR3 has 15 amino acids. CDR3 protein: CAISDSAGTQETQYF. Here the CDR3 DNA reads TGTGCCATCAGTGACTCAGCGGGAACTCAAGAGACCCAGTACTTC.